The next 5 T cell receptor beta chains were all read from a single sample in a study of post-analysis software for immune sequencing data. No antigen is known for these receptors. Unique molecular identifiers were carried by the TCR beta cDNA libraries. MiXCR, applied by TCRdb to the PCR reads, yields one record per CDR3 protein. The data contain roughly 700,000 distinct CDR3 sequences, 30% of them singletons. Study outcomes and limitations: Patients carried roughly five TRBV segments more frequently than controls did, and TRBV5-6, TRBV5-1 and TRBV20-1 were among them.

Sequencing input: blood. The origin of the receptors is a girl aged 10-17 years with multiple sclerosis.

This sequence joins TRBV24-1 and TRBJ2-2; weak D call: TRBD1 (5 bases). V lost 7 bases, J lost 3 bases, and 14 bases lay in between. The CDR3 is 15 residues long. Germline V gives CDR1 KGHDR, CDR2 SFDVKD. The CDR3 sequence: CATRDKSLHTGELFF. CDR3 nucleotide sequence: TGTGCCACCAGGGACAAATCACTGCACACCGGGGAGCTGTTTTTT.

The rearrangement links TRBV28 to TRBJ2-3, with a weak D call TRBD1 (5 bases). This CDR3 comprises 17 residues. Trimming cost V 5 bases and J 3 bases, with 21 bases left between them. CDR1 and CDR2 (germline): MDHEN, SYDVKM. In nucleotides, the CDR3 is TGTGCCAGCAGTGCCAGCTTAACAGGAGTAATGACAGATACGCAGTATTTT. Translated: CASSASLTGVMTDTQYF.

In its sample, this clonotype was seen a few times. The chain carries TRBV24-1 and TRBJ2-1; 7 positions match TRBD2. Germline CDR1 KGHDR, CDR2 SFDVKD. The CDR3 has 14 residues. J gave up 9 bases and V 4 bases, and 8 bases lay outside the gene matches. This chain's CDR3 is CATSDPGLVPEQFF. The CDR3 DNA reads TGTGCCACCAGTGACCCAGGACTAGTTCCTGAGCAGTTCTTC.

The V call is TRBV29-1, the J call TRBJ2-3, with TRBD1 identical over 8 bases. The CDR3 has 12 residues. Germline assignment: CDR1 SQVTM and CDR2 ANQGSEA. With V trimmed by 8 bases and J by 4 bases, 5 bases remained unmatched. This CDR3 reads CSPRTGPDTQYF. For the CDR3, the DNA is TGCAGCCCCAGGACAGGGCCAGATACGCAGTATTTT.

This clonotype was seen at least ten times. The chain combines TRBV10-3 with TRBJ2-7; maybe TRBD2 (6 bases). This CDR3 region has 15 residues. The germline V and J ends were trimmed by 4 bases and 1 base, with 14 bases remaining between them. Germline assignment: CDR1 ENHRY and CDR2 SYGVKD. CDR3 bases: TGTGCCATCAGTGGGCGGGACTTTGGGTCCTACGAGCAGTACTTC. This translates into CAISGRDFGSYEQYF.